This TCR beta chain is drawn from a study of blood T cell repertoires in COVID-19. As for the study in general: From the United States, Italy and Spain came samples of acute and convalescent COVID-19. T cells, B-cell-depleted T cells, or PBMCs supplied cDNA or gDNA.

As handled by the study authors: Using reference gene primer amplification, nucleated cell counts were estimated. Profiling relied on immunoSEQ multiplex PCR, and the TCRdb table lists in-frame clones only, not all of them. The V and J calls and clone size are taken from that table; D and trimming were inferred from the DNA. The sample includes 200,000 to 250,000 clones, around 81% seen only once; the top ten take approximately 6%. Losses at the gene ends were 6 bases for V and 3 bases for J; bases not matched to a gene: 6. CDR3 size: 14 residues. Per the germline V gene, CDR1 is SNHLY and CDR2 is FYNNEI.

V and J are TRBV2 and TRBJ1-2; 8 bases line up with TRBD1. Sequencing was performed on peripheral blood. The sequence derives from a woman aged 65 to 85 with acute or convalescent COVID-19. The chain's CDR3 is CASRRTGTDYGYTF. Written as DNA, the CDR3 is TGTGCCAGCAGGAGGACAGGGACCGACTATGGCTACACCTTC.